This TCR beta chain originates from a study of metastatic and nonmetastatic thyroid tumors. Whole-study results and caveats: Compared with benign nodules, malignant thyroid tumors were reported to have significantly higher TCR beta diversity in both blood and tumor.

In germline, CDR1 is DFQATT, CDR2 SNEGSKA (reference sequence). The CDR3 extends over 16 amino acids. The ends were cut back, 0 bases at V and 6 bases at J, with 21 bases in the middle. In its sample, this clone ranks as medium-sized. Its target is not known. All patients were treatment-naive before thyroid surgery. The authors' processing: A classifier of distant metastasis in papillary thyroid cancer was built from CDR3 differences (across clinicopathological groups). TCRdb ran MiXCR on the PCR reads. TCRdb's processing, not the authors' own work, is the source of the V and J calls. The data contain about 27,000 clones, 16% of them singletons.

The V call is TRBV20-1, the J call TRBJ2-7; TRBD1 might be the D (6 bases). This sequence originates from a male donor with papillary thyroid cancer or a benign thyroid nodule (not recorded which). Some clones in this sample may be carry-over from other donors' samples. Sequences were obtained from blood. The CDR3 reads CSARDSRVGLGGEQYF. CDR3 coding DNA: TGCAGTGCTAGAGACTCCAGGGTAGGTCTAGGGGGCGAGCAGTACTTC.